Described below is a single T cell receptor beta chain sequence and its context. Its specificity is not known. This entry comes from a study of cytomegalovirus exposure and HLA in healthy donors. Study conclusions and caveats: HLA restriction was apparent for most CMV-associated TCR beta chains in a later analysis.

Researchers ran the PCR with 60 Vbeta and 13 Jbeta primers. Profiling relied on immunoSEQ multiplex PCR, and the TCRdb table lists in-frame clones only, not all of them. This sample has about 94,000 clones, with roughly 86% found just once. The V end was cut by 0 bases, the J end by 4 bases, with 14 bases between. The CDR3 loop spans 15 amino acids. CDR1 SQVTM and CDR2 ANQGSEA come from the germline V gene. The V call is TRBV29-1, the J call TRBJ2-3; D is perhaps TRBD1 (5 bases). The TCR sequence derives from a human donor in good health. The sample consisted of PBMCs. The CDR3, as DNA: TGCAGCGTTGAAGACCCCAACTGGGGCCCAGATACGCAGTATTTT. Protein: CSVEDPNWGPDTQYF.